This T cell receptor beta chain was sequenced for a study of shared clonotypes between healthy human individuals. Study outcomes and limitations: Relative to their counterparts shared across all four donors, non-shared clonotypes exhibited diminished generation probabilities. Clonotype sharing across a few donors was observed for around 4.5% of naive CD4 clonotypes. Compared with memory subsets, naive subsets generally had larger estimated richness.

Note on this clone: As yet, its antigen is unknown.

V was trimmed by 3 bases and J by 2 bases, leaving 10 bases between them. The CDR3 contains 14 residues. Germline lookup yields CDR1 MNHEY and CDR2 SMNVEV (reference sequence). CD8 cells classed as naive were CD45RO-negative and positively selected for CCR7, excluding terminally differentiated effector memory CD45RA+ cells. At the deep level, the assay was run. Clones were read by immunoSEQ multiplex PCR, and TCRdb kept only the in-frame ones, dropping some. The repertoire holds about 800,000 clones, with 90% to 97% as singletons. The specimen sequenced was naive CD8+ T cells sorted from blood. The chain uses TRBV27 and TRBJ1-1; D remains ambiguous. The TCR was taken from a man under 40 in good health. Here the CDR3 DNA reads TGTGCCAGCAGTTTTCTCAGTTCAAACACTGAAGCTTTCTTT. It translates to CASSFLSSNTEAFF.